This T cell receptor beta chain was profiled in a study of blood T cell repertoires in COVID-19. The wider study: Some COVID-19 samples were acute and others convalescent; all came from the United States, Italy and Spain.

Germline V gene lookup returns CDR1 SGHDT and CDR2 YYEEEE. The trim removed 1 base at V and 0 bases at J, leaving 4 bases unmatched. This CDR3 is built from 16 residues. What the recovered Cohort 3 donors had was two negative PCRs, clearance, or symptom resolution. This table comes from immunoSEQ multiplex PCR, and its TCRdb copy is limited to in-frame clones, with some not included. The sample contains around 500,000 clones, less than 90% of which appear only once. The sequence was obtained from a woman aged 60-75 years who had recovered from COVID-19. Source material: PBMCs or T cells enriched from blood (not recorded which). This chain uses TRBV5-6 with TRBJ2-4, with 7 bases fitting TRBD2. This CDR3 is CASSLLTGGAKNIQYF. CDR3 bases: TGTGCCAGCAGCTTGTTGACGGGGGGAGCCAAAAACATTCAGTACTTC.